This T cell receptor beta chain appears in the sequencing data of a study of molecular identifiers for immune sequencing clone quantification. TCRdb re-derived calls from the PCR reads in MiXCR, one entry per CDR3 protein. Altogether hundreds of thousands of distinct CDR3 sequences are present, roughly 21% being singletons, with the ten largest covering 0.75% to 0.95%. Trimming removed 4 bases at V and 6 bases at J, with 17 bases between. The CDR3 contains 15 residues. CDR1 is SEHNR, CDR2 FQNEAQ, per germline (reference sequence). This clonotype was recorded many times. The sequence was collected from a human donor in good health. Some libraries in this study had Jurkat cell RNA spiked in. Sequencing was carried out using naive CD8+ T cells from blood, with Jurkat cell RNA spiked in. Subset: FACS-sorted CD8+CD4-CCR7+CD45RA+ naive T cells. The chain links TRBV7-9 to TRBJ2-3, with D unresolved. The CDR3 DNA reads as TGTGCCAGCAGCTCCCCGGGCGTTTCGTTGGATACGCAGTATTTT. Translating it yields CASSSPGVSLDTQYF.